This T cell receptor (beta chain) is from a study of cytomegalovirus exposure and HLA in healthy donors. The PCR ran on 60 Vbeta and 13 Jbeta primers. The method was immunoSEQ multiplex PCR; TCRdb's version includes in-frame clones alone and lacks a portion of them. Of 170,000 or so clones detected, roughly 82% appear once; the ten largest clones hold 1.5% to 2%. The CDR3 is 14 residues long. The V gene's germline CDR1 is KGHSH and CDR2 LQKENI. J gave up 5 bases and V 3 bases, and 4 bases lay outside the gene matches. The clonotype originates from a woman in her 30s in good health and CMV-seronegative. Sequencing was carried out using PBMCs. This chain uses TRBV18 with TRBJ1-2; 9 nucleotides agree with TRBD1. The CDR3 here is CASSPSGQGYGYTF. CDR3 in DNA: TGTGCCAGCTCACCTTCGGGACAGGGTTATGGCTACACCTTC.